This T cell receptor beta chain comes out of a study of shared clonotypes between healthy human individuals. A remark on this clone: Its antigen is as yet unknown.

Positive CCR7 selection of CD45RO-negative cells yielded the naive CD8 cells, and terminally differentiated effector memory CD45RA+ cells were excluded. V shed 3 bases and J shed 6 bases, with 12 bases lying between them. Germline-derived CDR1 and CDR2 are MDHEN and SYDVKM. CDR3 length equals 13 residues. Study-wide points: Rarefaction revealed incomplete sorted-subset sequencing despite large depth. The naive CD4 repertoires of several donors were compared, and approximately 5% of clonotypes were shared.

Using about 220 ng DNA, some 30,000 T cell genomes, the sorted-subset replicate PCRs were run. Methods used by the authors: ImmunoSEQ output held junction-only sequences without quality scores, so filtering differed. Here immunoSEQ multiplex PCR was the method, and the copy in TCRdb shows in-frame clones only, minus some. V and J calls and clone size follow that table, whereas D and trimming were derived from the DNA. The sample contains about 2.2 million clones, 85% to 95% of which appear only once. The sample was naive CD8+ T cells from PBMCs. This clonotype originated in a man younger than 35 in good health. Some clones in this sample may be carry-over from other donors' samples. The V call is TRBV28, the J call TRBJ2-7, with D possibly TRBD2 on 6 matching bases. CDR3 region: CASSFTSIGEQYF. The DNA for the CDR3 is TGTGCCAGCAGTTTTACTAGCATTGGCGAGCAGTACTTC. The full variable domain, rest sourced from reference TRBV28 and TRBJ2-7, is DVKVTQSSRYLVKRTGEKVFLECVQDMDHENMFWYRQDPGLGLRLIYFSYDVKMKEKGDIPEGYSVSREKKERFSLILESASTNQTSMYLCASSFTSIGEQYFGPGTRLTVT.